A single sample is the source of the 11 T cell receptor beta chains below, sequenced in a study of T cells in Graves' hyperthyroidism and ophthalmopathy. TCR beta CDR3 regions were amplified from RNA. HTBI primers were employed in a first-round RT-PCR of the TCR CDR3. TCRdb re-called the multiplex PCR reads through MiXCR, storing one row per CDR3 protein. In the table there are approximately 740,000 distinct CDR3 sequences, around 15% of which are singletons. Source material: blood. The receptors originated from a woman aged 18-35 years with Graves' hyperthyroidism.

There are a few counts of this clonotype. The CDR3 sequence is CASSEEASGHNEQFF. The DNA of the CDR3 is TGTGCCAGCAGTGAAGAAGCTAGCGGGCACAATGAGCAGTTCTTC. This chain uses TRBV6-4 with TRBJ2-1, with 8 bases matching TRBD2. Germline CDR1 is MRHNA and CDR2 is SNTAGT. The CDR3 spans 15 residues. Trimming at V came to 3 bases and at J to 5 bases, leaving 6 bases not matched to a gene.

The chain recombines TRBV9 with TRBJ2-2; D might be TRBD2 (7 bases). The CDR3 is 16 amino acids. Between the trimmed V and J ends, which lost 4 bases and 1 base, there was a span of 14 bases. The germline V gene encodes CDR1 SGDLS and CDR2 YYNGEE. The CDR3 loop is CASSPGASGNTGELFF. In DNA form, the CDR3 reads TGTGCCAGCAGCCCAGGGGCTAGCGGGAACACCGGGGAGCTGTTTTTT.

This clonotype was recorded many times. The rearrangement uses TRBV27 and TRBJ2-7; tentatively, D is TRBD1 (6 bases). Germline V gene sequence: CDR1 MNHEY, CDR2 SMNVEV (reference sequence). Trimming took off 1 base at V and 5 bases at J, with 12 bases between the two ends. The CDR3 extends over 14 amino acids. The CDR3 protein is CASSLLGGPNEQYF. DNA for the CDR3: TGTGCCAGCAGTTTATTAGGGGGTCCAAACGAGCAGTACTTC.

This clonotype appeared many times. The chain couples TRBV6-5 to TRBJ1-2; the D gene is possibly TRBD1 (6 bases). V shed 2 bases and J shed 3 bases, with 13 bases lying between them. This CDR3 has 15 amino acids. CDR1 and CDR2 (germline): MNHEY, SVGAGI. In DNA form, the CDR3 reads TGTGCCAGCAGTTACCCACCGGGACAAGACTATGGCTACACCTTC. The encoded protein is CASSYPPGQDYGYTF.

This clonotype was seen only a few times. The J gene is TRBJ2-3, the V gene TRBV5-1, with a weak D call TRBD1 (5 bases). V was clipped by 4 bases and J by 8 bases, with 17 bases between them. The CDR3 has 14 amino acids. Germline-derived CDR1 and CDR2 are SGHRS and YFSETQ. This CDR3 is CASSETAPFGTQYF. The CDR3, as DNA: TGCGCCAGCAGCGAGACAGCCCCATTTGGTACGCAGTATTTT.

The chain carries TRBV18 and TRBJ2-2; tentative D call: TRBD2 (5 bases). Germline CDR1 and CDR2: KGHSH and LQKENI. CDR3 length: 16 amino acids. V was cut by 6 bases and J by 1 base, with 15 bases left in between. As DNA, the CDR3 is TGTGCCAGCTCCCCCGGACGGGAAGGGAACACCGGGGAGCTGTTTTTT. This codes for CASSPGREGNTGELFF.

This clonotype was counted ten times or more. The rearrangement links TRBV20-1 to TRBJ2-7; 12 nucleotides match TRBD2. Trimming took 1 base from V and 5 from J; bases not matched to a gene: 6. CDR1 is DFQATT and CDR2 is SNEGSKA in the germline V gene (reference sequence). The CDR3 length is 15 residues. CDR3 residues: CSARGLAGAVHEQYF. The CDR3 DNA is TGCAGTGCTAGAGGACTAGCGGGAGCAGTACACGAGCAGTACTTC.

This clonotype came up a few times. J is TRBJ2-1 and V is TRBV6-2 or TRBV6-3; 9 bases map to TRBD1. The ends lost 6 bases at V and 0 bases at J; junction bases unmatched: 6. CDR3 length: 16 amino acids. The germline V gene has CDR1 MNHEY and CDR2 SVGEGT. In nucleotides, the CDR3 is TGTGCCAGCAGGCCGGGACAGGGAAGCTCCTACAATGAGCAGTTCTTC. Protein: CASRPGQGSSYNEQFF.

This clonotype was detected many times. The genes are TRBV20-1 and TRBJ2-7; 9 bases line up with TRBD1. Germline V CDR1 and CDR2: DFQATT, SNEGSKA (reference sequence). V dropped 5 bases and J dropped 0; count of bases not matched to a gene: 8. The CDR3 sequence is 15 residues long. Here the CDR3 DNA reads TGCAGTGCTCCCAACCGGGACAGGGCCTCCTACGAGCAGTACTTC. Protein: CSAPNRDRASYEQYF.

This clonotype was picked up a small number of times. The chain couples TRBV20-1 to TRBJ2-5, with a weak D call TRBD2 (8 bases). V lost 6 bases and J lost 5, with 40 bases in between. Germline values: CDR1 DFQATT, CDR2 SNEGSKA (reference sequence). This CDR3 has 21 amino acids. The CDR3 here is CSASLRDSYAGTRFWVETQYF. CDR3 DNA: TGCAGTGCCTCCTTGAGGGACAGCTACGCCGGGACTAGGTTTTGGGTGGAGACCCAGTACTTC.

This chain uses TRBV18 with TRBJ1-1, with TRBD1 matching over 9 bases. The germline gives CDR1 KGHSH, CDR2 LQKENI. The CDR3 has 15 residues. After removal of 3 bases from V and 4 bases from J, the junction contained 6 bases not matched to a gene. The CDR3 region has the DNA TGTGCCAGCTCACCGCGACAGGGGGGACGCACTGAAGCTTTCTTT. It specifies CASSPRQGGRTEAFF.